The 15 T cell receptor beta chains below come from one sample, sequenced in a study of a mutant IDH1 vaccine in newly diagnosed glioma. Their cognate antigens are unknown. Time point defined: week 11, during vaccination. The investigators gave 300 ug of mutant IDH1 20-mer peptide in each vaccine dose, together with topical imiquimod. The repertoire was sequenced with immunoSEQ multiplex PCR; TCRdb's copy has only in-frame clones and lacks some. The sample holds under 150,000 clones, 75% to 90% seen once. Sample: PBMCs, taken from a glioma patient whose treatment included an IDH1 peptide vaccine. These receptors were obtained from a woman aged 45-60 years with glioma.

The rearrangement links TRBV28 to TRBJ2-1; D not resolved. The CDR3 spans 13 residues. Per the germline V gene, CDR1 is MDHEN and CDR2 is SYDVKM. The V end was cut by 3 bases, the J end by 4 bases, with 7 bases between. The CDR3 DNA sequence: TGTGCCAGCAGTTTTTGGTCGTACAATGAGCAGTTCTTC. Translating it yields CASSFWSYNEQFF.

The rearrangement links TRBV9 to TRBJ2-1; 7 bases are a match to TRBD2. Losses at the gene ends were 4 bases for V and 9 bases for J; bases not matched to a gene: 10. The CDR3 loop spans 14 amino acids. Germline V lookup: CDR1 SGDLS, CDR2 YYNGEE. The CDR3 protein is CASSPRASGGEQFF. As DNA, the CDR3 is TGTGCCAGCAGCCCCCGAGCTAGCGGTGGTGAGCAGTTCTTC.

In nucleotides, the CDR3 is TGTGCCAGCAGTTTATCCAGGGCAGCACAAGAGACCCAGTACTTC. Translated: CASSLSRAAQETQYF. This sequence joins TRBV27 and TRBJ2-5; a possible D gene is TRBD1 (5 bases). CDR3 length: 15 residues. The germline V gene encodes CDR1 MNHEY and CDR2 SMNVEV (reference sequence). Between the trimmed V and J ends, which lost 0 bases and 2 bases, there was a span of 10 bases.

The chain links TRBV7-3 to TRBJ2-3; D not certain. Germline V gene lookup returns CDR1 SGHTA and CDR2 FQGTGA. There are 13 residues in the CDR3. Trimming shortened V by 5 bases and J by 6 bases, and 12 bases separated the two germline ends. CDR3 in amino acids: CASSLNSLDTQYF. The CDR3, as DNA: TGTGCCAGCAGCCTGAACTCCCTGGATACGCAGTATTTT. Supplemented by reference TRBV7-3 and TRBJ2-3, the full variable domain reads GAGVSQTPSNKVTEKGKYVELRCDPISGHTALYWYRQSLGQGPEFLIYFQGTGAADDSGLPNDRFFAVRPEGSVSTLKIQRTERGDSAVYLCASSLNSLDTQYFGPGTRLTVL.

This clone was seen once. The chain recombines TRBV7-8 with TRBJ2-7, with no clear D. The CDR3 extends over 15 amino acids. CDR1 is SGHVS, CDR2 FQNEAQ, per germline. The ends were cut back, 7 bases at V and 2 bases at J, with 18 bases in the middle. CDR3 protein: CASIPSAPHPYEQYF. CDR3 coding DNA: TGTGCCAGCATCCCGTCGGCTCCGCACCCCTACGAGCAGTACTTC.

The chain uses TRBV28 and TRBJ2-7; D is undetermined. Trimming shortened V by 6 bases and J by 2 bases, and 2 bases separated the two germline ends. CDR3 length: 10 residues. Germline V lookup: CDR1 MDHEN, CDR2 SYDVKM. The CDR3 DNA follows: TGTGCCAGCAGGGCCTACGAGCAGTACTTC. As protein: CASRAYEQYF.

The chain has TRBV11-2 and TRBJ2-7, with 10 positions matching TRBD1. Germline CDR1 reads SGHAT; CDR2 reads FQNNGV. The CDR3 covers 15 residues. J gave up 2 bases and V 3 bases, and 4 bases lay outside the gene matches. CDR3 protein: CASSFGQGETYEQYF. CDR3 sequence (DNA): TGTGCCAGCAGCTTCGGACAGGGGGAGACCTACGAGCAGTACTTC.

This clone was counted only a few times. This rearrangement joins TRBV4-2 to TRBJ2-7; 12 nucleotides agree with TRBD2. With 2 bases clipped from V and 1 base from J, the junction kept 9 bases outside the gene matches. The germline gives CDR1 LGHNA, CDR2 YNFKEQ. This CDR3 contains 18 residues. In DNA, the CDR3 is TGTGCCAGCAGCCAACAGACTAGCGGGAGCATTCGTTCCTACGAGCAGTACTTC. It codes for CASSQQTSGSIRSYEQYF.

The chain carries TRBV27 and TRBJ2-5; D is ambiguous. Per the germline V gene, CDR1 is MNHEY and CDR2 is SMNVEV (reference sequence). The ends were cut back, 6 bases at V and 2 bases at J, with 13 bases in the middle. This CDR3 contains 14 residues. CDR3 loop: CASSAGVAQETQYF. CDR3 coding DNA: TGTGCCAGCAGCGCCGGAGTTGCGCAAGAGACCCAGTACTTC.

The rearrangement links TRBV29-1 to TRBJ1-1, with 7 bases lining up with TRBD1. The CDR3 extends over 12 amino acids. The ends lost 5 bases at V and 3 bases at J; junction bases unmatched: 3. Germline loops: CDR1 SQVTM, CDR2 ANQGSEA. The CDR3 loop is CSVCRGDTEAFF. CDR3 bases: TGCAGCGTTTGCAGGGGGGACACTGAAGCTTTCTTT.

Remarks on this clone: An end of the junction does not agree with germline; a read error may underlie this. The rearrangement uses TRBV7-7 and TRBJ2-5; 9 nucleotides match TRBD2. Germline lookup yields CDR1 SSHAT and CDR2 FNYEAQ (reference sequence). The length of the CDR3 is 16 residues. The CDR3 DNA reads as TGTGCTAGCAGCTTAGCGTTACTAGCGGGCGGGGAGACCCAGTACTTC. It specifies CASSLALLAGGETQYF.

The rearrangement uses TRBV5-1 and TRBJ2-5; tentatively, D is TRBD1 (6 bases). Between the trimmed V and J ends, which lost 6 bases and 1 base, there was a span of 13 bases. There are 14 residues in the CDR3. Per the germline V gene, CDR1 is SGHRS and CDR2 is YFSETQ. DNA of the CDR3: TGCGCCAGCATGCAGGGGACCGCCCAAGAGACCCAGTACTTC. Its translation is CASMQGTAQETQYF.

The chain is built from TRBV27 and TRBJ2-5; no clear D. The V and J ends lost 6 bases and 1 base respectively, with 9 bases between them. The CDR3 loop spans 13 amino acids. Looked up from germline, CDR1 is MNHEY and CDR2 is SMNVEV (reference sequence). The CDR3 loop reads CASRPGSQETQYF. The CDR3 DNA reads TGTGCCAGCAGACCCGGATCCCAAGAGACCCAGTACTTC.

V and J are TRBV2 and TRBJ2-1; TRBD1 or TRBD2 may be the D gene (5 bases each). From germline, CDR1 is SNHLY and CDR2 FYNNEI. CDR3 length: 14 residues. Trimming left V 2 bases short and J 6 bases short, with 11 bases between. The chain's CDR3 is CASSERGPRNEQFF. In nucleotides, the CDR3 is TGTGCCAGCAGTGAAAGGGGACCTCGCAATGAGCAGTTCTTC.

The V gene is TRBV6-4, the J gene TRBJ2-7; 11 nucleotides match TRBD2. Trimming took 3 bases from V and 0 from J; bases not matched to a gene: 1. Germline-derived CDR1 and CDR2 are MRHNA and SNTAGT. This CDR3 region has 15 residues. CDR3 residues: CASSETSGSSYEQYF. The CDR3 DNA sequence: TGTGCCAGCAGTGAAACTAGCGGGAGCTCCTACGAGCAGTACTTC.